This TCR beta chain was profiled in a study of blood T cell repertoires in COVID-19. Study summary: The origin of the acute and convalescent COVID-19 samples was the United States, Italy and Spain. Sources were T cells, B-cell-depleted T cells, or PBMCs; the material itself was cDNA or gDNA.

CDR3 size: 13 residues. The V and J ends lost 7 bases and 6 bases respectively, with 14 bases between them. Germline CDR1 and CDR2: LNHDA and SQIVND (reference sequence). How the authors handled the data: By means of reference gene primer amplification, nucleated cell counts were estimated. Sequencing was performed with immunoSEQ multiplex PCR; in TCRdb, only in-frame clones are kept and a portion is missing. V, J and clone size are taken as reported in that table, and D and trimming were inferred from the DNA itself. The sample lists 120,000 to 150,000 clones; approximately 84% were seen once. The chain is built from TRBV19 and TRBJ2-3; D may be TRBD2 (6 bases). The specimen was peripheral blood. The receptor was isolated from a human donor with acute or convalescent COVID-19. The donor label of this sample is uncertain. The CDR3 region has the DNA TGTGCCAGTAACGGTGGCCGGGGGGATACGCAGTATTTT. Encoded protein: CASNGGRGDTQYF.